The clone carrying this TCR beta chain was seen repeatedly, ten times or more. Its antigen is unidentified. These data come from a study of T-cell memory formation after mild COVID-19. Study observations and caveats: Day 15 to 85 contracting clones showed balanced CD4/CD8; later expanders leaned CD4+.

TCRalpha and TCRbeta libraries used 5'RACE with constant-segment primers and UMIs. TCRdb reprocessed the 5' RACE reads via MiXCR and lists one record per CDR3 protein. Of hundreds of thousands of distinct CDR3 sequences in the sample, 18% were seen once. CDR3 length equals 14 residues. The V and J ends lost 1 base and 4 bases respectively, with 11 bases between them. Germline values: CDR1 DFQATT, CDR2 SNEGSKA (reference sequence). The receptor was derived from an adult woman who had mild COVID-19 (a few samples of this study predate the infection). Cell type and time point are not known. Sequencing was done on a sample of PBMCs or a T cell subset sorted from them (not recorded which). J is TRBJ2-1 and V is TRBV20-1; D may be TRBD2 (5 bases). The CDR3 here is CSARGSGVYNEQFF. DNA of the CDR3: TGCAGTGCTAGAGGTTCCGGGGTGTACAATGAGCAGTTCTTC.